This T cell receptor beta chain was documented in a study of CD8 T cells in Susac syndrome. Germline V gene data show CDR1 as SQVTM and CDR2 as ANQGSEA. Trimming removed 4 bases at V and 2 bases at J, with 15 bases between. This CDR3 has 14 residues. A quantity of about 0.5 to 1 ug RNA underwent reverse transcription using random hexamers. In TCRdb, the immunoSEQ multiplex PCR reads were re-called with MiXCR into one record per CDR3 protein. The sample comprises 69,000 or so distinct CDR3 sequences, approximately 94% of which are singletons, and about 0.61% rests with the top ten. This TCR was sampled from a human donor with multiple sclerosis. Sequenced: CD8+ T cells from PBMCs. The chain is built from TRBV29-1 and TRBJ2-7; no firm D call. Written as DNA, the CDR3 is TGCAGCGTTGTTCCGGGCCTAGAACCCTACGAGCAGTACTTC. Translated, it gives CSVVPGLEPYEQYF.